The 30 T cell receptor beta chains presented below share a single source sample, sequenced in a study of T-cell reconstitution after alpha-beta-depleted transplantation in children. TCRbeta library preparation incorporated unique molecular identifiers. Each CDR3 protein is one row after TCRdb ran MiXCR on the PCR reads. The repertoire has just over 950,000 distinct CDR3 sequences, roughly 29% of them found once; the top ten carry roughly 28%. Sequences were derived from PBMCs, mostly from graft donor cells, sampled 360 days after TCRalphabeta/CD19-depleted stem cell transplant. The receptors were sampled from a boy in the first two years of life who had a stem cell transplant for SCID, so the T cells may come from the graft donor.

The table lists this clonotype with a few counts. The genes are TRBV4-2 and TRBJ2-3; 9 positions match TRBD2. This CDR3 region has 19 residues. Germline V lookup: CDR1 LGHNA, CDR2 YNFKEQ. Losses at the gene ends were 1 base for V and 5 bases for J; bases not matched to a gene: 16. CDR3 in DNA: TGTGCCAGCAGCCAAGGGTCGCCGCGGGGGGGAGAGGTTGGAGATACGCAGTATTTT. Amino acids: CASSQGSPRGGEVGDTQYF.

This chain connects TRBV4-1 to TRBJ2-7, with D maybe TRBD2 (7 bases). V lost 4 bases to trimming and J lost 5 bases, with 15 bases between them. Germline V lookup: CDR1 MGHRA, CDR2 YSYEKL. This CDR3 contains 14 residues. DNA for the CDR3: TGCGCCAGCAGCCGGACGGGGGGCCCCGACGAGCAGTACTTC. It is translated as CASSRTGGPDEQYF.

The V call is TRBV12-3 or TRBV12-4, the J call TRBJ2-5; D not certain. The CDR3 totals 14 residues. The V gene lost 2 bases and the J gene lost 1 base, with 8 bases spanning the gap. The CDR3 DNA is TGTGCCAGCAGTTTATTTTGGTCCCAAGAGACCCAGTACTTC. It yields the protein CASSLFWSQETQYF.

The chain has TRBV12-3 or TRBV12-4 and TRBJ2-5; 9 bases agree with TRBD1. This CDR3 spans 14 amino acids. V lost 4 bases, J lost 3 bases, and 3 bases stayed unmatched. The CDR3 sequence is CASSYRGREETQYF. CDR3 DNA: TGTGCCAGCAGTTACAGGGGGCGCGAAGAGACCCAGTACTTC.

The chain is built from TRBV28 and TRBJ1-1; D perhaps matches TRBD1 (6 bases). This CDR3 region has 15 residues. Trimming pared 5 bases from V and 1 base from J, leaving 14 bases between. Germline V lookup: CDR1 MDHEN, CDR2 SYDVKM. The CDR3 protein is CASSRGAQGNTEAFF. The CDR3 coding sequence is TGTGCCAGCAGTAGGGGGGCCCAGGGGAACACTGAAGCTTTCTTT.

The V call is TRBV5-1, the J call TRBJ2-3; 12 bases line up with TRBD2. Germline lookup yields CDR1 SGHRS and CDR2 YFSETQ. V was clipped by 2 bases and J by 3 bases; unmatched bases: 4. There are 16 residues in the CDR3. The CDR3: CASSLPTSGGTDTQYF. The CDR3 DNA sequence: TGCGCCAGCAGCTTACCGACTAGCGGGGGAACAGATACGCAGTATTTT.

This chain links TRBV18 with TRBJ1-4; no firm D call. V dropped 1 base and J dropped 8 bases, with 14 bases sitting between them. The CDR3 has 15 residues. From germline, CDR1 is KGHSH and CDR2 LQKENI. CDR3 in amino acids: CASSPRPEPWEKLFF. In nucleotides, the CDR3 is TGTGCCAGCTCACCACGGCCAGAACCTTGGGAAAAACTGTTTTTT.

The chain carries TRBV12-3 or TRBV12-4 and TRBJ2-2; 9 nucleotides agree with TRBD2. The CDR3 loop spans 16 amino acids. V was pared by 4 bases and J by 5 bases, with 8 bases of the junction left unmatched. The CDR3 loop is CASSSRGGPGTGELFF. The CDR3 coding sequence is TGTGCCAGCAGTTCGCGGGGGGGCCCCGGGACCGGGGAGCTGTTTTTT.

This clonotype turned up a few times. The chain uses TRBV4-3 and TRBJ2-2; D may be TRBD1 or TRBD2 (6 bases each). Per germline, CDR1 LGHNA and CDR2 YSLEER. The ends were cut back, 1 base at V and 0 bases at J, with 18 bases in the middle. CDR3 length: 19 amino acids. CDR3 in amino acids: CASSQAIGEGGPNTGELFF. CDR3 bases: TGCGCCAGCAGCCAAGCTATTGGCGAGGGGGGCCCGAACACCGGGGAGCTGTTTTTT.

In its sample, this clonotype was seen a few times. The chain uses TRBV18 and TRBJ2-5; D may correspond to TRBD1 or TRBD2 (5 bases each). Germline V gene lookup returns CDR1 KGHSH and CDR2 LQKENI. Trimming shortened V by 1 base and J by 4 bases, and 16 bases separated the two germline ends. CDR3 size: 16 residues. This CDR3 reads CASSPRDRWSLETQYF. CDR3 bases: TGTGCCAGCTCACCACGGGACCGCTGGTCCTTAGAGACCCAGTACTTC.

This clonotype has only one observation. The CDR3 loop reads CASSHQGAGGEKLFF. The CDR3 region has the DNA TGCGCCAGCAGCCACCAGGGGGCGGGGGGGGAAAAACTGTTTTTT. V and J are TRBV4-1 and TRBJ1-4, with 8 bases that match TRBD1. V trimming: 3 bases; J trimming: 8 bases; junction bases outside the gene matches: 8. Germline CDR1 is MGHRA and CDR2 is YSYEKL. The CDR3 is 15 amino acids.

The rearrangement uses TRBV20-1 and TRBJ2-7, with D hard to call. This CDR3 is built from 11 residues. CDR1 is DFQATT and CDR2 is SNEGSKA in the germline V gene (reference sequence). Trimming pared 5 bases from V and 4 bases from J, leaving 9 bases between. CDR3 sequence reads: CSALDRYEQYF. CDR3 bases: TGCAGTGCTTTGGACCGGTACGAGCAGTACTTC.

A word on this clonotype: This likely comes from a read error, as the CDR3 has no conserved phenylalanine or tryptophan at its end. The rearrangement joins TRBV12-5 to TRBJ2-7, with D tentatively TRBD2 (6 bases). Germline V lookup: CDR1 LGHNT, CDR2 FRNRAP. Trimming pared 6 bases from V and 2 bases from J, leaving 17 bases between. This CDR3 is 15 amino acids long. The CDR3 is CASGAPKGLTYEQYC. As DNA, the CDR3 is TGTGCTAGTGGGGCACCCAAGGGACTGACCTACGAGCAGTACTGC.

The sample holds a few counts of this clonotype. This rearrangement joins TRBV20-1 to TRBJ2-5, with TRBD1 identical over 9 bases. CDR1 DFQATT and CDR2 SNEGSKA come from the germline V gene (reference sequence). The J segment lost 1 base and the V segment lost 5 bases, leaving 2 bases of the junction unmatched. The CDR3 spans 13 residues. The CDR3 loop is CSALDRGQETQYF. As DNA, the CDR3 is TGCAGTGCTTTGGACAGGGGCCAAGAGACCCAGTACTTC.

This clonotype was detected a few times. For the CDR3, the DNA is TGTGCCAGCAGTTACACCGGGCGGGGGGCCAACACTGAAGCTTTCTTT. Its protein product is CASSYTGRGANTEAFF. This rearrangement joins TRBV6-5 to TRBJ1-1, with D possibly TRBD1 on 6 matching bases. Trimming took off 2 bases at V and 2 bases at J, with 15 bases between the two ends. CDR3 length equals 16 residues. Germline V gene data show CDR1 as MNHEY and CDR2 as SVGAGI.

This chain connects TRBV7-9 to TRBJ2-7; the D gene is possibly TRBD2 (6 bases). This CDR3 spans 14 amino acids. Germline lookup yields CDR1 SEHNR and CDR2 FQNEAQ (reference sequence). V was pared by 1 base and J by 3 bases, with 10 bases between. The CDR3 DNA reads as TGTGCCAGCAGCTTAGTACGAGCGGGCTACGAGCAGTACTTC. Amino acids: CASSLVRAGYEQYF.

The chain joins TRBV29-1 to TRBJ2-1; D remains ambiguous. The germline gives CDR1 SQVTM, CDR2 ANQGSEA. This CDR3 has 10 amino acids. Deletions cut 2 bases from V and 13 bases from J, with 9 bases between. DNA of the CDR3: TGCAGCGTTGAACTCCCCGGACAGTTCTTC. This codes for CSVELPGQFF.

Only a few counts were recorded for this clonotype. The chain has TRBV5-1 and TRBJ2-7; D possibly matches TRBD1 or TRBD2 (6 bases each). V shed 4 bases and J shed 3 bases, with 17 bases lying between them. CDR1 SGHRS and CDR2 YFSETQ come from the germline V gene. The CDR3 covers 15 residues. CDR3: CASSTEGGGDYEQYF. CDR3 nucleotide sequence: TGCGCCAGCAGCACCGAAGGAGGGGGTGACTACGAGCAGTACTTC.

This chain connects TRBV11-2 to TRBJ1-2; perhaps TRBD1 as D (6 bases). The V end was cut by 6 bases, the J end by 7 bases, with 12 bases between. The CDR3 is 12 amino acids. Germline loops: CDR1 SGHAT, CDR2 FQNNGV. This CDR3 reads CASSMGALGYTF. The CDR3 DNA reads TGTGCCAGCAGTATGGGGGCGCTTGGCTACACCTTC.

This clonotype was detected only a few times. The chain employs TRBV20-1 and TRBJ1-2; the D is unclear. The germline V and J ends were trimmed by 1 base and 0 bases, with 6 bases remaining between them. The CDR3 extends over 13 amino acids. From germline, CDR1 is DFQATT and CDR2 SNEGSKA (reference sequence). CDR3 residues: CSARGGANYGYTF. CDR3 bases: TGCAGTGCTAGAGGGGGAGCTAACTATGGCTACACCTTC.

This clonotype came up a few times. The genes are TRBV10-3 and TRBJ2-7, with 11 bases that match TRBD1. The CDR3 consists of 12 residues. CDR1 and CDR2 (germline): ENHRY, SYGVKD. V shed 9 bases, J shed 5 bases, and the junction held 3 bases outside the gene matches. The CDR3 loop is CAIRTGGNEQYF. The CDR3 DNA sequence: TGTGCCATTAGGACAGGGGGCAACGAGCAGTACTTC.

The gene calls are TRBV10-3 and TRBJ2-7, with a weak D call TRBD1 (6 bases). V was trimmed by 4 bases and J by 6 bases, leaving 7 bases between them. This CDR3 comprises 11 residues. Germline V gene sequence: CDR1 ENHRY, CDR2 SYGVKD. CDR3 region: CAISGGGEQYF. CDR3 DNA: TGTGCCATCAGTGGAGGGGGCGAGCAGTACTTC.

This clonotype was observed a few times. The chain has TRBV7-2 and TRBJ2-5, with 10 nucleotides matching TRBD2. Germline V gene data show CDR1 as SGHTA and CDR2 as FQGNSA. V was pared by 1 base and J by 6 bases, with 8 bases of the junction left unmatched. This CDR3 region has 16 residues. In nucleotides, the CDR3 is TGTGCCAGCAGCTTAGAAGGGCTAGCGGGGGCCAAGACCCAGTACTTC. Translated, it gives CASSLEGLAGAKTQYF.

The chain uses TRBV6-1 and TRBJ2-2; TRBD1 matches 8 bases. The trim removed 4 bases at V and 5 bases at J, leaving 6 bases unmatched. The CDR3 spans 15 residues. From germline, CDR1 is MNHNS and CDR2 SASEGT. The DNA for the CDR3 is TGTGCCAGCAGTGTACAGGGGGTGGGGACCGGGGAGCTGTTTTTT. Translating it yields CASSVQGVGTGELFF.

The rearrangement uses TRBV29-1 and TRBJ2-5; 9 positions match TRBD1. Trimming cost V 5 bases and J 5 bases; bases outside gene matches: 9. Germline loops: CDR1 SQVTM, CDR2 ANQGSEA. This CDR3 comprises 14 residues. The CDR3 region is CSVSGDRVIETQYF. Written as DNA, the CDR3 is TGCAGCGTTTCAGGGGACAGGGTTATTGAGACCCAGTACTTC.

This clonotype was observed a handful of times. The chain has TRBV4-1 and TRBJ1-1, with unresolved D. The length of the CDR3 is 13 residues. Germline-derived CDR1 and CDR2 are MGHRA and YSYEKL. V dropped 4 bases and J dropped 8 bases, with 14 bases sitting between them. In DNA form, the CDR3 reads TGCGCCAGCAGCCCAGAACTCAGGCACGAAGCTTTCTTT. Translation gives CASSPELRHEAFF.

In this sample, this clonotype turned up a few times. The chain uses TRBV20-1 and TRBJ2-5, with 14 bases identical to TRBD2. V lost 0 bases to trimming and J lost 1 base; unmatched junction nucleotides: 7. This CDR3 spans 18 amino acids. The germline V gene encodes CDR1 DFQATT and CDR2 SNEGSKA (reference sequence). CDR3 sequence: CSARDPGTSGGIQETQYF. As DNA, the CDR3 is TGCAGTGCTAGAGATCCCGGGACTAGCGGGGGCATCCAAGAGACCCAGTACTTC.

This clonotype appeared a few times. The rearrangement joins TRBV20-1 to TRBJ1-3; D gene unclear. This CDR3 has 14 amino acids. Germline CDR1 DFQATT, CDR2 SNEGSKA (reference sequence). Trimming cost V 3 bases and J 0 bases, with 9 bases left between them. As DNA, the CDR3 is TGCAGTGCTAGTCCGCTAAACTCTGGAAACACCATATATTTT. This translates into CSASPLNSGNTIYF.

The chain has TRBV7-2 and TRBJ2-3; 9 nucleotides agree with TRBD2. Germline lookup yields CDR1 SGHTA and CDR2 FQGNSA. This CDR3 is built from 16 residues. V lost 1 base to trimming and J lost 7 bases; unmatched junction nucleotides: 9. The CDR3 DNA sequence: TGTGCCAGCAGCTTAGGCGGGGGGGCCCAACAAAATACGCAGTATTTT. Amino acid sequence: CASSLGGGAQQNTQYF.

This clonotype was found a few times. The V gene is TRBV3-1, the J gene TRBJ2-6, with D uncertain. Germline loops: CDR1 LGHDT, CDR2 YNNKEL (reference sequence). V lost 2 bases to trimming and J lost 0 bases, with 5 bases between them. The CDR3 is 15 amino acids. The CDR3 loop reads CASSQSSSGANVLTF. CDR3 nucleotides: TGTGCCAGCAGCCAATCGAGCTCTGGGGCCAACGTCCTGACTTTC. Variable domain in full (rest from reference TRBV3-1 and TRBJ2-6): DTAVSQTPKYLVTQMGNDKSIKCEQNLGHDTMYWYKQDSKKFLKIMFSYNNKELIINETVPNRFSPKSPDKAHLNLHINSLELGDSAVYFCASSQSSSGANVLTFGAGSRLTVL.